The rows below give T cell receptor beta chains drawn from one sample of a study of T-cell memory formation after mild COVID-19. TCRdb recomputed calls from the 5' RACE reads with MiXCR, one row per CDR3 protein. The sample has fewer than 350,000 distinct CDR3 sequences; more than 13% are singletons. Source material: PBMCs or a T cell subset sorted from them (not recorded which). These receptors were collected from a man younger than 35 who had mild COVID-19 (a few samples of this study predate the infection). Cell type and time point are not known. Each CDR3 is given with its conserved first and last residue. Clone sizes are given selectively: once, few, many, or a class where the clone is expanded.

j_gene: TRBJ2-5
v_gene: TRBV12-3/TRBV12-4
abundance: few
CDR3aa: CASRDMGETQYF

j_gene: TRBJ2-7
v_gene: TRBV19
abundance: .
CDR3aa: CASSSGGTPYEQYF

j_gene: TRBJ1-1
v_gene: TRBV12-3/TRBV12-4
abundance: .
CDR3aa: CASSLLTNTEAFF

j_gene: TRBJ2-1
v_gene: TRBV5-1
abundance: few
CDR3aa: CASSFPRSDEQFF

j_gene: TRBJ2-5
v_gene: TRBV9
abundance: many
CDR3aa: CASSVGPTSQETQYF

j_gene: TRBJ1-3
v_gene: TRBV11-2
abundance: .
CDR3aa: CASSLGRWGDGSGNTIYF

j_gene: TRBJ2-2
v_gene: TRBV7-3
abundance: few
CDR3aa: CASSETGTGGGELFF

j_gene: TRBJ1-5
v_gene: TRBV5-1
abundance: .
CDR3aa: CAPGDGPSNQPQHF

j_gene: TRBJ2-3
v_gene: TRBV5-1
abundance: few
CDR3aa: CASSWVRSPGTDTQYF

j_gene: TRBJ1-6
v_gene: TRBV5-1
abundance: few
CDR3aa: CASSYGSDNSPLHF

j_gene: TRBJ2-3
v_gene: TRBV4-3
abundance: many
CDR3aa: CASSLTVGGPDTQYF

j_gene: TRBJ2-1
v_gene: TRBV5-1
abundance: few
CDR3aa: CASSITSGGPSLEQFF

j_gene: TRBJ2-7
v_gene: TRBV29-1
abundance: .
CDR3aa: CSVEDAGEQYF

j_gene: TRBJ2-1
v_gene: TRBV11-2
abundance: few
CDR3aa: CASSLDWRGGARFF

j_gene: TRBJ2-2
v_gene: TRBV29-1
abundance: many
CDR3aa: CSGGDTGELFF

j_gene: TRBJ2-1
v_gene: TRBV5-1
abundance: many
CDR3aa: CASSLPSPGTYNEQFF

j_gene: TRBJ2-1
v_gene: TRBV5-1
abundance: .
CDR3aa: CASSPQWGAGRFNEQFF

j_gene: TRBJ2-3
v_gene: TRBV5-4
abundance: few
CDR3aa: CASSPGSRADTQYF

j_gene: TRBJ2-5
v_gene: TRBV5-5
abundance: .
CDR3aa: CASSEGPQETQYF

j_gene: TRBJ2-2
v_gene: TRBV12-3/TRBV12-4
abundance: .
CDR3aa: CAIPNMEARELFF

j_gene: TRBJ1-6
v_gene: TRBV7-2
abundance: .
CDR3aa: CASSLAQGGNSPLHF

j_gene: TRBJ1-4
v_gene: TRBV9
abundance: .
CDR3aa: CASSAVDRGNEKLFF

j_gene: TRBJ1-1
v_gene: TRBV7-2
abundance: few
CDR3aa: CASSSAGTGVNTEAFF

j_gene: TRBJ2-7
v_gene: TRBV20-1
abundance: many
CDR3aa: CSASRATYEQYF

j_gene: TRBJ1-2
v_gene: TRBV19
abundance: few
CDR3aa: CASKAGSYGYTF

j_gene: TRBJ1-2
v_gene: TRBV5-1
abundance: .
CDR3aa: CASSNHRGSNYGYTF

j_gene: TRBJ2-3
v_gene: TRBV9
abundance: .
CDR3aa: CASSPLGYTQYF

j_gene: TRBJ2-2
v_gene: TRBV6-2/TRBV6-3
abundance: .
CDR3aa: CASRIRLADYLNTGELFF

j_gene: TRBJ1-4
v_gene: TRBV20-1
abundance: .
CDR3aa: CSASPGVATNEKLFF

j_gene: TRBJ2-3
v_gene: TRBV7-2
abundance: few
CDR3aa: CASSSPGQDTDTQYF

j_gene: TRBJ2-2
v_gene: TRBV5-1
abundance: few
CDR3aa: CASSLWDVDGELFF

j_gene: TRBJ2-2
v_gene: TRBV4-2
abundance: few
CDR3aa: CASSQDSGGMNTGELFF

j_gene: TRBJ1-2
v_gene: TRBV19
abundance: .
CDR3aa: CASTPDRAYGYTF

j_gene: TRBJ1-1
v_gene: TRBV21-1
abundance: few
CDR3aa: CASSKSGTRVFSYTEAFF

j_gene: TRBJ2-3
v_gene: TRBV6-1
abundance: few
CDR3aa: CASSWTTPLTDTQYF

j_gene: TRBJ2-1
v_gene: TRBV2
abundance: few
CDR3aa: CAIDQGWNEQFF

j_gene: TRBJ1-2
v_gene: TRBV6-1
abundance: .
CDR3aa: CASRGGTGGARGYTF

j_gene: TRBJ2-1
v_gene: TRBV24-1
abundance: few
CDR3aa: CATSEAGTSGNEQFF

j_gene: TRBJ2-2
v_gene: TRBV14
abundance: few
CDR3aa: CASSQFNTGELFF

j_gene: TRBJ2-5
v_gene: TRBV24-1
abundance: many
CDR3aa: CATSDQPPRGETQYF